Following are 26 T cell receptor beta chains from one sample sequenced in a study of shared clonotypes between healthy human individuals. This table comes from immunoSEQ multiplex PCR, and its TCRdb copy is limited to in-frame clones, with some not included. The data hold some 2,000,000 clones, with 90% to 96% observed a single time. The sequencing sample was made of naive CD4+ T cells sorted from blood. Described subset: CD45RA+ positively selected. These receptors originate from a man in his late teens or twenties in good health.

As regards this clone: The junction departs from germline at one end; a sequencing error may be responsible. Within the sample, other DNA sequences also encode this same CDR3. The genes are TRBV11-2 and TRBJ1-3; maybe TRBD1 (5 bases). Looked up from germline, CDR1 is SGHAT and CDR2 is FQNNGV. The CDR3 length is 14 residues. The CDR3 DNA sequence: TGTGCCAGCGCTTTCAAGGGGTCCGGAAACACCATATACTTT. It encodes CASAFKGSGNTIYF.

With regard to this clone: Other DNA variants within this sample encode the same CDR3. V gene TRBV7-9 combines with J gene TRBJ2-1; weak D call: TRBD1 (7 bases). The CDR3 spans 14 residues. V was cut by 3 bases and J by 2 bases, with 8 bases left in between. Germline values: CDR1 SEHNR, CDR2 FQNEAQ (reference sequence). CDR3 bases: TGTGCCAGCAGCTTCAGGGGGGCCTACAATGAGCAGTTCTTC. It yields the protein CASSFRGAYNEQFF.

This clone was found once. The rearrangement links TRBV6-5 to TRBJ1-3, with D uncertain. The germline V and J ends were trimmed by 10 bases and 0 bases, with 10 bases remaining between them. The germline gives CDR1 MNHEY, CDR2 SVGAGI. CDR3 length: 13 residues. The CDR3 region has the DNA TGTGCCATAAAGGCGATCTCTGGAAACACCATATATTTT. Protein: CAIKAISGNTIYF.

The V gene is TRBV9, the J gene TRBJ2-3; TRBD1 or TRBD2 may be the D gene (6 bases each). The V end was cut by 4 bases, the J end by 4 bases, with 25 bases between. Germline V gene data show CDR1 as SGDLS and CDR2 as YYNGEE. The CDR3 runs 18 residues. For the CDR3, the DNA is TGTGCCAGCAGCCCACAGAGCGGGCGGACACACAGGGCAGATACGCAGTATTTT. It specifies CASSPQSGRTHRADTQYF.

This clone has a single count. This chain joins TRBV28 and TRBJ2-1, with D possibly TRBD1 on 5 matching bases. CDR1 MDHEN and CDR2 SYDVKM come from the germline V gene. The CDR3 sequence is 17 residues long. V lost 7 bases to trimming and J lost 0 bases, with 19 bases between them. Written as DNA, the CDR3 is TGTGCCAGCACCTCTTGGGAAGGGGTACCCTCCTACAATGAGCAGTTCTTC. It codes for CASTSWEGVPSYNEQFF.

This rearrangement joins TRBV29-1 to TRBJ2-3, with no clear D. The germline V and J ends were trimmed by 3 bases and 4 bases, with 8 bases remaining between them. The germline V gene has CDR1 SQVTM and CDR2 ANQGSEA. The CDR3 has 12 residues. The CDR3 DNA follows: TGCAGCGTTGATCACTCGTCAGATACGCAGTATTTT. It specifies CSVDHSSDTQYF.

The genes are TRBV2 and TRBJ2-2, with D possibly TRBD1 on 6 matching bases. V lost 8 bases and J lost 3, with 13 bases in between. The CDR3 consists of 14 residues. Germline loops: CDR1 SNHLY, CDR2 FYNNEI. The CDR3 region is CASRRDTDTGELFF. CDR3 coding DNA: TGTGCCAGCCGTCGGGACACCGACACCGGGGAGCTGTTTTTT. The entire variable domain, with the rest obtained from reference TRBV2 and TRBJ2-2, is as follows: EPEVTQTPSHQVTQMGQEVILRCVPISNHLYFYWYRQILGQKVEFLVSFYNNEISEKSEIFDDQFSVERPDGSNFTLKIRSTKLEDSAMYFCASRRDTDTGELFFGEGSRLTVL.

This clone came up once. The chain carries TRBV28 and TRBJ1-2, with no clear D. Germline CDR1 reads MDHEN; CDR2 reads SYDVKM. V dropped 4 bases and J dropped 0 bases, with 12 bases sitting between them. The CDR3 is made up of 15 amino acids. CDR3 nucleotide sequence: TGTGCCAGCAGTTCCTCGACCGCTACTAACTATGGCTACACCTTC. Encoded protein: CASSSSTATNYGYTF.

The rearrangement links TRBV9 to TRBJ1-6; no definite D call. The CDR3 is 14 amino acids. The germline V and J ends were trimmed by 2 bases and 10 bases, with 13 bases remaining between them. Germline assignment: CDR1 SGDLS and CDR2 YYNGEE. The CDR3 nucleotides read TGTGCCAGCAGCGTTGACCCTCTGGAATCACCCCTCCACTTT. Protein product: CASSVDPLESPLHF. Supplemented by reference TRBV9 and TRBJ1-6, the full variable domain reads DSGVTQTPKHLITATGQRVTLRCSPRSGDLSVYWYQQSLDQGLQFLIQYYNGEERAKGNILERFSAQQFPDLHSELNLSSLELGDSALYFCASSVDPLESPLHFGNGTRLTVT.

V and J are TRBV25-1 and TRBJ2-2; 9 bases map to TRBD1. Germline lookup yields CDR1 MGHDK and CDR2 SYGVNS. Trimming took 7 bases from V and 6 from J; bases not matched to a gene: 12. The CDR3 totals 16 residues. The CDR3 coding sequence is TGTGCCAGCAAAGGAGCGGGACAGGGTAGGGCCGGGGAGCTGTTTTTT. Translation gives CASKGAGQGRAGELFF.

The gene calls are TRBV7-2 and TRBJ2-7; D might be TRBD1 (5 bases). V was cut by 0 bases and J by 5 bases, with 14 bases left in between. Germline loops: CDR1 SGHTA, CDR2 FQGNSA. This CDR3 comprises 15 residues. In nucleotides, the CDR3 is TGTGCCAGCAGCTTAGCTTGGTTAGGGGTCAACGAGCAGTACTTC. This codes for CASSLAWLGVNEQYF. Variable domain in full (rest from reference TRBV7-2 and TRBJ2-7): GAGVSQSPSNKVTEKGKDVELRCDPISGHTALYWYRQSLGQGLEFLIYFQGNSAPDKSGLPSDRFSAERTGGSVSTLTIQRTQQEDSAVYLCASSLAWLGVNEQYFGPGTRLTVT.

The chain carries TRBV11-2 and TRBJ1-5, with D possibly matching TRBD1 (5 bases). This CDR3 comprises 15 residues. V was clipped by 3 bases and J by 0 bases, with 9 bases between them. Per germline, CDR1 SGHAT and CDR2 FQNNGV. CDR3 DNA sequence: TGTGCCAGCAGCTTGGGGGGAATTAGCAATCAGCCCCAGCATTTT. Amino acid sequence: CASSLGGISNQPQHF. The full variable domain, its missing parts supplied by reference TRBV11-2 and TRBJ1-5, is EAGVAQSPRYKIIEKRQSVAFWCNPISGHATLYWYQQILGQGPKLLIQFQNNGVVDDSQLPKDRFSAERLKGVDSTLKIQPAKLEDSAVYLCASSLGGISNQPQHFGDGTRLSIL.

This sequence joins TRBV6-6 and TRBJ1-1; 10 bases agree with TRBD1. Trimming took 3 bases from V and 1 from J; bases not matched to a gene: 5. CDR3 size: 16 residues. CDR1 and CDR2 (germline): MNHNY, SVGAGI (reference sequence). CDR3 region: CASSYGQGGSNTEAFF. The DNA for the CDR3 is TGTGCCAGCAGTTATGGACAGGGGGGTTCGAACACTGAAGCTTTCTTT.

The chain couples TRBV9 to TRBJ1-2; no clear D gene. Germline V gene lookup returns CDR1 SGDLS and CDR2 YYNGEE. Deletions cut 0 bases from V and 8 bases from J, with 11 bases between. This CDR3 has 13 amino acids. CDR3 protein: CASSVDKGWGYTF. The DNA of the CDR3 is TGTGCCAGCAGCGTAGATAAGGGTTGGGGCTACACCTTC.

With respect to this clone: Additional DNA sequences in this sample encode the identical CDR3. V usage is TRBV29-1 and J usage is TRBJ2-7; possible D gene TRBD1, 5 bases. This CDR3 has 11 amino acids. CDR1 is SQVTM, CDR2 ANQGSEA, per germline. Trimming shortened V by 4 bases and J by 2 bases, and 6 bases separated the two germline ends. The CDR3 spells CSVVQAYEQYF. CDR3 in DNA: TGCAGCGTTGTACAGGCCTACGAGCAGTACTTC.

Only a few counts were recorded for this clone. Other nucleotide sequences from this sample produce the same CDR3. The CDR3 sequence is CASSLVGNQPQHF. The DNA of the CDR3 is TGTGCCAGCAGCTTAGTGGGCAATCAGCCCCAGCATTTT. The rearrangement uses TRBV7-2 and TRBJ1-5; no clear D. The CDR3 totals 13 residues. The ends were cut back, 1 base at V and 2 bases at J, with 3 bases in the middle. Germline V gene sequence: CDR1 SGHTA, CDR2 FQGNSA.

The gene calls are TRBV6-1 and TRBJ2-2; D unclear. The V gene's germline CDR1 is MNHNS and CDR2 SASEGT. With 8 bases removed from V and 6 bases from J, the gap between germline ends came to 10 bases. This CDR3 has 12 amino acids. CDR3 loop: CASSSWPGELFF. The CDR3 DNA is TGTGCCAGCTCTTCGTGGCCCGGGGAGCTGTTTTTT.

J is TRBJ2-2 and V is TRBV30, with 7 bases lining up with TRBD1. After removal of 1 base from V and 7 bases from J, the junction contained 9 bases not matched to a gene. The CDR3 spans 15 residues. Germline V lookup: CDR1 GTSNPN, CDR2 SVGIG (reference sequence). CDR3 coding DNA: TGTGCCTGGAGTGCCTCCGGGACAGTGAGCGGGGAGCTGTTTTTT. It specifies CAWSASGTVSGELFF. Filled out from reference TRBV30 and TRBJ2-2, the complete variable domain reads SQTIHQWPATLVQPVGSPLSLECTVEGTSNPNLYWYRQAAGRGLQLLFYSVGIGQISSEVPQNLSASRPQDRQFILSSKKLLLSDSGFYLCAWSASGTVSGELFFGEGSRLTVL.

The chain employs TRBV11-2 and TRBJ1-5; 7 positions agree with TRBD1. Per the germline V gene, CDR1 is SGHAT and CDR2 is FQNNGV. The CDR3 runs 15 residues. The J segment lost 6 bases and the V segment lost 0 bases, leaving 5 bases of the junction unmatched. The CDR3 DNA is TGTGCCAGCAGCTTAGAAGGGGGCGGGGGTCAGCCCCAGCATTTT. Residues: CASSLEGGGGQPQHF.

This clone came up once. The chain employs TRBV7-9 and TRBJ1-2; 8 bases map to TRBD1. The V segment lost 1 base and the J segment 4 bases; nucleotides outside the gene matches: 11. The CDR3 totals 17 residues. The germline gives CDR1 SEHNR, CDR2 FQNEAQ (reference sequence). Written as DNA, the CDR3 is TGTGCCAGCAGCTTAGGGACGGGACAGGCAGACGTCTATGGCTACACCTTC. Translated, it gives CASSLGTGQADVYGYTF.

The chain joins TRBV28 to TRBJ2-7; the D gene is possibly TRBD1 (6 bases). V was pared by 3 bases and J by 0 bases, with 12 bases between. The CDR3 is made up of 15 amino acids. Germline CDR1 MDHEN, CDR2 SYDVKM. This CDR3 is CASSLQGRGSYEQYF. The CDR3 bases are TGTGCCAGCAGTTTGCAGGGCAGGGGCTCCTACGAGCAGTACTTC. The full variable domain, in which reference TRBV28 and TRBJ2-7 provide the parts outside the CDR3, is DVKVTQSSRYLVKRTGEKVFLECVQDMDHENMFWYRQDPGLGLRLIYFSYDVKMKEKGDIPEGYSVSREKKERFSLILESASTNQTSMYLCASSLQGRGSYEQYFGPGTRLTVT.

This clone was seen only a few times. This chain links TRBV10-1 with TRBJ1-6; D is uncertain. The V gene lost 3 bases and the J gene lost 7 bases, with 10 bases spanning the gap. Per germline, CDR1 WNHNN and CDR2 SYGVQD (reference sequence). This CDR3 has 14 amino acids. The CDR3 DNA is TGCGCCAGCAGTGAATTACAGCAAAATTCACCCCTCCACTTT. Translated: CASSELQQNSPLHF.

The V gene is TRBV9, the J gene TRBJ1-3; D call uncertain. CDR3 length: 14 amino acids. Germline V CDR1 and CDR2: SGDLS, YYNGEE. Trimming shortened V by 6 bases and J by 1 base, and 11 bases separated the two germline ends. CDR3 protein: CASTPDGSGNTIYF. Written as DNA, the CDR3 is TGTGCCAGCACCCCGGACGGATCTGGAAACACCATATATTTT.

This sequence joins TRBV10-2 and TRBJ2-4; 12 bases match TRBD2. The V and J ends lost 5 bases and 1 base, in that order; junction bases with no gene match: 12. Per the germline V gene, CDR1 is WSHSY and CDR2 is SAAADI. The CDR3 runs 19 residues. The DNA of the CDR3 is TGCGCCAGCAGTCCATGGACTAGCGGGACTAGGGGGGCCAAAAACATTCAGTACTTC. Translating it yields CASSPWTSGTRGAKNIQYF.

The chain is built from TRBV19 and TRBJ2-7, with D perhaps being TRBD1 or TRBD2 (6 bases each). Germline CDR1 and CDR2: LNHDA and SQIVND (reference sequence). This CDR3 contains 14 residues. The ends were cut back, 6 bases at V and 3 bases at J, with 15 bases in the middle. In nucleotides, the CDR3 is TGTGCCAGTAGAGGGGGGATTAAAGGCTACGAGCAGTACTTC. It is translated as CASRGGIKGYEQYF.

In DNA form, the CDR3 reads TGTGCCAGCAGCTTAGACAGGATCCCGAACACCATATATTTT. This encodes CASSLDRIPNTIYF. The chain couples TRBV7-9 to TRBJ1-3, with D maybe TRBD1 (5 bases). Germline loops: CDR1 SEHNR, CDR2 FQNEAQ (reference sequence). This CDR3 contains 14 residues. V lost 1 base, J lost 7 bases, and 11 bases lay in between.